The 16 T cell receptor beta chains in this list originate from one sample, sequenced in a study of cytomegalovirus exposure and HLA in healthy donors. Profiled with immunoSEQ multiplex PCR; TCRdb holds only in-frame clones, not every one. Among about 49,000 clones, about 94% were seen once, and the ten largest hold roughly 7.1%. Sample: PBMCs. The source is a woman between 18 and 30 years old in good health and CMV-seropositive.

The chain recombines TRBV19 with TRBJ2-7, with 8 bases that match TRBD1. The CDR3 loop spans 14 amino acids. The V gene end was trimmed by 4 bases and the J gene end by 3 bases; junction bases not matched to a gene: 5. Germline V gene data show CDR1 as LNHDA and CDR2 as SQIVND (reference sequence). The CDR3 is CASSTQGGGYEQYF. CDR3 DNA sequence: TGTGCCAGTAGTACACAGGGGGGAGGCTACGAGCAGTACTTC.

This clone was observed once. The V and J genes are TRBV28 and TRBJ1-2; TRBD1 matches 7 bases. Trimming at V came to 8 bases and at J to 2 bases, leaving 2 bases not matched to a gene. This CDR3 spans 12 amino acids. CDR1 is MDHEN and CDR2 is SYDVKM in the germline V gene. CDR3 sequence reads: CASLGQNYGYTF. In DNA form, the CDR3 reads TGTGCCAGCCTGGGACAGAACTATGGCTACACCTTC.

A few counts support this clone. This sequence joins TRBV10-1 and TRBJ2-1; 8 bases are shared with TRBD2. The CDR3 covers 15 residues. Germline loops: CDR1 WNHNN, CDR2 SYGVQD (reference sequence). V gave up 5 bases and J gave up 0 bases; unmatched junction bases: 3. The CDR3 spells CASSLSGGSYNEQFF. CDR3 nucleotides: TGCGCCAGCAGTTTGAGCGGGGGCTCCTACAATGAGCAGTTCTTC.

This chain connects TRBV19 to TRBJ2-3; TRBD1 matches 8 bases. V lost 3 bases to trimming and J lost 5 bases; unmatched junction nucleotides: 7. The germline V gene has CDR1 LNHDA and CDR2 SQIVND (reference sequence). This CDR3 comprises 15 residues. CDR3 in DNA: TGTGCCAGTAGTATCGGACAGGGTCTGGTAGATACGCAGTATTTT. This encodes CASSIGQGLVDTQYF.

This rearrangement joins TRBV27 to TRBJ1-5; D ambiguous. Germline V gives CDR1 MNHEY, CDR2 SMNVEV (reference sequence). Trimming shortened V by 5 bases and J by 0 bases, and 8 bases separated the two germline ends. The CDR3 contains 14 residues. The CDR3 protein is CASSATYSNQPQHF. The CDR3 nucleotides read TGTGCCAGCAGTGCTACCTATAGCAATCAGCCCCAGCATTTT.

This clone was recorded once. The chain combines TRBV28 with TRBJ2-3; D is unclear. The V and J ends lost 3 bases and 0 bases respectively, with 10 bases between them. The CDR3 runs to 15 residues. Germline CDR1 and CDR2: MDHEN and SYDVKM. The chain's CDR3 is CASSFNTRSTDTQYF. The CDR3 DNA follows: TGTGCCAGCAGTTTTAACACCCGTAGCACAGATACGCAGTATTTT.

This clone turned up a few times. The rearrangement uses TRBV6-1 and TRBJ2-7; D is unresolved. The length of the CDR3 is 12 residues. Per the germline V gene, CDR1 is MNHNS and CDR2 is SASEGT. V lost 6 bases to trimming and J lost 4 bases, with 10 bases between them. This CDR3 is CASSQSQYEQYF. Written as DNA, the CDR3 is TGTGCCAGCAGCCAGTCTCAATACGAGCAGTACTTC.

V and J are TRBV7-2 and TRBJ2-3, with D tentatively TRBD2 (6 bases). Looked up from germline, CDR1 is SGHTA and CDR2 is FQGNSA. The germline V and J ends were trimmed by 5 bases and 6 bases, with 15 bases remaining between them. CDR3 size: 14 residues. CDR3 coding DNA: TGTGCCAGCAGCCGACGGAGGGTGCAGGATACGCAGTATTTT. Protein: CASSRRRVQDTQYF.

This chain connects TRBV6-5 to TRBJ1-1; 7 bases are shared with TRBD1. V lost 2 bases, J lost 5 bases, and 8 bases stayed unmatched. CDR1 and CDR2 (germline): MNHEY, SVGAGI. The CDR3 length is 15 residues. The CDR3 reads CASSYEPGGRTEAFF. DNA of the CDR3: TGTGCCAGCAGTTACGAGCCAGGGGGGCGAACTGAAGCTTTCTTT.

Concerning this clone: Distinct nucleotide sequences in the sample also encode this CDR3. The gene calls are TRBV5-1 and TRBJ2-1; TRBD2 aligns across 13 bases. The CDR3 has 18 amino acids. V lost 0 bases, J lost 0 bases, and 3 bases stayed unmatched. The germline CDR1 and CDR2 sequences are SGHRS and YFSETQ. For the CDR3, the DNA is TGCGCCAGCAGCTTGGGACTAGCGGGAGGCTACTCCTACAATGAGCAGTTCTTC. Translated: CASSLGLAGGYSYNEQFF.

The chain couples TRBV5-5 to TRBJ2-3, with 9 bases that match TRBD2. The CDR3 is 16 amino acids. Losses at the gene ends were 5 bases for V and 2 bases for J; bases not matched to a gene: 9. Germline V gene lookup returns CDR1 SGHKS and CDR2 YYEKEE (reference sequence). The CDR3: CASRGLAGMNTDTQYF. The CDR3 nucleotides are TGTGCCAGCAGGGGCCTAGCGGGAATGAACACAGATACGCAGTATTTT.

V is TRBV5-6 and J is TRBJ1-1, with no clear D. The CDR3 length is 11 residues. The germline V gene encodes CDR1 SGHDT and CDR2 YYEEEE. V lost 6 bases and J lost 3, with 6 bases in between. CDR3: CASNRDTEAFF. The CDR3 DNA reads TGTGCCAGCAACCGGGACACTGAAGCTTTCTTT. Using reference TRBV5-6 and TRBJ1-1 for the parts outside the CDR3, the full variable domain is DAGVTQSPTHLIKTRGQQVTLRCSPKSGHDTVSWYQQALGQGPQFIFQYYEEEERQRGNFPDRFSGHQFPNYSSELNVNALLLGDSALYLCASNRDTEAFFGQGTRLTVV.

The V gene is TRBV29-1, the J gene TRBJ2-1; possible D gene TRBD2, 6 bases. Germline V gives CDR1 SQVTM, CDR2 ANQGSEA. The CDR3 loop spans 14 amino acids. The V end lost 3 bases, the J end lost 4 bases, and 13 bases lay between the germline ends. The CDR3 bases are TGCAGCGTTGAGGTCGGTAGCGGATACAATGAGCAGTTCTTC. This encodes CSVEVGSGYNEQFF.

The chain couples TRBV14 to TRBJ2-7; 8 nucleotides match TRBD2. Trimming at V came to 8 bases and at J to 1 base, leaving 4 bases not matched to a gene. The germline CDR1 and CDR2 sequences are SGHDN and FVKESK. This CDR3 comprises 13 residues. The DNA for the CDR3 is TGTGCCAGCGGCCTAGCGGGTTCCTACGAGCAGTACTTC. Its protein is CASGLAGSYEQYF. The full variable domain, rest sourced from reference TRBV14 and TRBJ2-7, is EAGVTQFPSHSVIEKGQTVTLRCDPISGHDNLYWYRRVMGKEIKFLLHFVKESKQDESGMPNNRFLAERTGGTYSTLKVQPAELEDSGVYFCASGLAGSYEQYFGPGTRLTVT.

The chain links TRBV7-3 to TRBJ1-1, with TRBD1 matching 8 bases. There are 13 residues in the CDR3. V gave up 4 bases and J gave up 5 bases; unmatched junction bases: 3. Per germline, CDR1 SGHTA and CDR2 FQGTGA. As DNA, the CDR3 is TGTGCCAGCAGCTCGGACAGGGAAACTGAAGCTTTCTTT. Amino acids: CASSSDRETEAFF.

V and J are TRBV28 and TRBJ2-5, with TRBD2 matching over 15 bases. This CDR3 has 17 residues. Germline V gives CDR1 MDHEN, CDR2 SYDVKM. V was pared by 5 bases and J by 4 bases, with 8 bases of the junction left unmatched. In DNA, the CDR3 is TGTGCCAGCAGTACAGGGACTAGCGGGAGGATCGGAGAGACCCAGTACTTC. It encodes CASSTGTSGRIGETQYF.